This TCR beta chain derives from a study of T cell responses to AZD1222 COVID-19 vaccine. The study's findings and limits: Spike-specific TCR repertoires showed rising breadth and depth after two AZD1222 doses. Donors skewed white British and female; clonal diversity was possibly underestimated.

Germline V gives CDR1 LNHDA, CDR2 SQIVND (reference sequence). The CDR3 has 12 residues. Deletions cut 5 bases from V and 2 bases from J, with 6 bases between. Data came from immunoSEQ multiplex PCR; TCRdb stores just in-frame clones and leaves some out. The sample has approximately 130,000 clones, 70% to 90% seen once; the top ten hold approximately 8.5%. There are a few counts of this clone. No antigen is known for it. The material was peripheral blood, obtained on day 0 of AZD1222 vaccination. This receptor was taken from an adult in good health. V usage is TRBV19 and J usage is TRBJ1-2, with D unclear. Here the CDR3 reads CASSLQNYGYTF. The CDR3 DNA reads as TGTGCCAGTAGTCTTCAAAACTATGGCTACACCTTC.